This T cell receptor beta chain was sequenced during a study of blood T cell repertoires in COVID-19. Study context: The United States, Italy and Spain provided the acute and convalescent COVID-19 samples. Sample material is recorded as cDNA or gDNA derived from T cells, B-cell-depleted T cells, or PBMCs.

Per the original methods: Estimates of nucleated cell counts were drawn from the amplification of reference gene primers. Some clones are missing from TCRdb's copy, which holds only in-frame ones; the method was immunoSEQ multiplex PCR. For V, J and clone size, that table is used; D and trimming come from the DNA. The table lists roughly 69,000 clones, about three quarters of them singletons. This clone was found once. Per germline, CDR1 LNHDA and CDR2 SQIVND (reference sequence). The CDR3 covers 13 residues. Trimming removed 0 bases from V and 10 bases from J, with 12 bases in between. The gene calls are TRBV19 and TRBJ1-1; D unclear. This TCR derives from a human donor in a cohort sampled during active COVID-19. Sequencing used peripheral blood. This chain's CDR3 is CASSIDHSTSAFF. The CDR3 DNA reads as TGTGCCAGTAGTATAGATCACAGTACCTCAGCTTTCTTT.